The 22 T cell receptor beta chains in this list originate from one sample, sequenced in a study of blood T cell repertoires in COVID-19. Generated by immunoSEQ multiplex PCR, the TCRdb table keeps only in-frame clones and is missing some. The sample carries some 120,000 clones, roughly 86% recorded once. Sequenced sample: peripheral blood. The receptor set was obtained from a man aged 40-50 years with acute or convalescent COVID-19.

The rearrangement joins TRBV5-4 to TRBJ1-6; D is ambiguous. CDR1 and CDR2 (germline): SGHNT, YYREEE (reference sequence). This CDR3 is built from 14 residues. Trimming took 5 bases from V and 5 from J, leaving 11 bases between them. CDR3 sequence (DNA): TGTGCCAGCAGAGCGGGCGTTGATAATTCACCCCTCCACTTT. Translation: CASRAGVDNSPLHF.

This clone showed up just once. The chain couples TRBV30 to TRBJ2-1, with 9 bases matching TRBD1. The CDR3 spans 15 residues. The trim removed 4 bases at V and 2 bases at J, leaving 6 bases unmatched. Germline lookup yields CDR1 GTSNPN and CDR2 SVGIG (reference sequence). As DNA, the CDR3 is TGTGCCTGGACCCACGGGACAGGGACCTACAATGAGCAGTTCTTC. Translated: CAWTHGTGTYNEQFF.

The V and J genes are TRBV6-5 and TRBJ2-2; 10 positions agree with TRBD2. The CDR3 covers 14 residues. Trimming removed 6 bases from V and 5 bases from J; junction bases left unmatched: 3. CDR1 MNHEY and CDR2 SVGAGI come from the germline V gene. In nucleotides, the CDR3 is TGTGCCAGCAGGGCTAGCGGGAGAACCGGGGAGCTGTTTTTT. Translation gives CASRASGRTGELFF.

The chain carries TRBV5-1 and TRBJ2-3; D is ambiguous. Germline CDR1 SGHRS, CDR2 YFSETQ. This CDR3 is 14 amino acids long. The V and J ends lost 4 bases and 0 bases respectively, with 9 bases between them. The CDR3 protein is CASSGQLSTDTQYF. CDR3 DNA: TGCGCCAGCAGCGGGCAATTAAGCACAGATACGCAGTATTTT.

This chain joins TRBV5-5 and TRBJ1-1; no firm D call. Between the trimmed V and J ends, which lost 3 bases and 5 bases, there was a span of 17 bases. The CDR3 consists of 15 residues. Germline CDR1 reads SGHKS; CDR2 reads YYEKEE (reference sequence). CDR3 DNA sequence: TGTGCCAGCAGCTCCATGTTGGAGCCGGGAACTGAAGCTTTCTTT. It is translated as CASSSMLEPGTEAFF.

To note about this clone: The same CDR3 also results from other DNA sequences found in this sample. The chain recombines TRBV5-1 with TRBJ1-3; no reliable D call. Trimming removed 3 bases from V and 1 base from J, with 5 bases in between. Germline V lookup: CDR1 SGHRS, CDR2 YFSETQ. This CDR3 is 13 amino acids long. The CDR3 nucleotides read TGCGCCAGCAGCTCGGGTTCTGGAAACACCATATATTTT. It encodes CASSSGSGNTIYF.

This chain uses TRBV5-6 with TRBJ1-1, with D perhaps TRBD1 (6 bases). The V gene lost 3 bases and the J gene lost 3 bases, with 12 bases spanning the gap. This CDR3 has 14 residues. The germline V gene encodes CDR1 SGHDT and CDR2 YYEEEE. In DNA, the CDR3 is TGTGCCAGCAGCTACGCCTCAGGGGACACTGAAGCTTTCTTT. It codes for CASSYASGDTEAFF.

V gene TRBV27 combines with J gene TRBJ1-6; 8 bases map to TRBD1. The length of the CDR3 is 16 residues. With V trimmed by 5 bases and J by 2 bases, 5 bases remained unmatched. Per the germline V gene, CDR1 is MNHEY and CDR2 is SMNVEV (reference sequence). The CDR3 loop is CASSTGTGPYNSPLHF. CDR3 bases: TGTGCCAGCAGTACCGGGACAGGCCCCTATAATTCACCCCTCCACTTT.

The V and J genes are TRBV6-5 and TRBJ1-2; D gene uncertain. The CDR3 runs to 13 residues. V shed 3 bases and J shed 8 bases, with 13 bases lying between them. Germline V lookup: CDR1 MNHEY, CDR2 SVGAGI. The CDR3 protein is CASSYDGLLGYTF. As DNA, the CDR3 is TGTGCCAGCAGTTATGACGGGTTATTGGGCTACACCTTC.

This clone occurred a few times. The chain recombines TRBV3-1 (or the pseudogene TRBV3-2) with TRBJ1-5; no clear D. CDR1 and CDR2 (germline): LGHDT, YNNKEL (reference sequence). Trimming removed 1 base at V and 9 bases at J, with 10 bases between. The CDR3 sequence is 13 residues long. CDR3 sequence reads: CASSQAPSRPQHF. Here the CDR3 DNA reads TGTGCCAGCAGCCAAGCGCCAAGCCGGCCCCAGCATTTT.

The CDR3 sequence is CASTTGRGFWLFF. The CDR3 nucleotides are TGTGCCAGCACCACAGGAAGGGGTTTTTGGCTGTTTTTT. This chain links TRBV2 with TRBJ2-2; TRBD1 might be the D (5 bases). Germline V gene lookup returns CDR1 SNHLY and CDR2 FYNNEI. The CDR3 has 13 amino acids. Deletions cut 7 bases from V and 13 bases from J, with 19 bases between.

This clone is a singleton in its sample. J is TRBJ1-5 and V is TRBV2; the D gene is possibly TRBD1 (5 bases). Germline V CDR1 and CDR2: SNHLY, FYNNEI. The V and J ends lost 7 bases and 5 bases respectively, with 12 bases between them. The length of the CDR3 is 13 residues. The CDR3 DNA follows: TGTGCCAGCACCCGGGGGGTGGATCAGCCCCAGCATTTT. It specifies CASTRGVDQPQHF.

The chain combines TRBV15 with TRBJ2-3, with D unclear. This CDR3 contains 12 residues. Trimming removed 3 bases at V and 6 bases at J, with 7 bases between. Germline V CDR1 and CDR2: LNHNV, YYDKDF (reference sequence). DNA of the CDR3: TGTGCCACCAGCAGGACAAGGGATACGCAGTATTTT. This sequence encodes CATSRTRDTQYF.

This chain links TRBV11-2 with TRBJ2-5, with D possibly TRBD2 on 6 matching bases. CDR3 length: 16 residues. Trimming took 1 base from V and 5 from J, leaving 17 bases between them. From germline, CDR1 is SGHAT and CDR2 FQNNGV. The CDR3 sequence: CASSLGWAGSGETQYF. The CDR3, as DNA: TGTGCCAGCAGCTTAGGATGGGCGGGGAGCGGGGAGACCCAGTACTTC.

This sequence joins TRBV11-2 and TRBJ2-1, with a tentative D call TRBD1 (6 bases). Germline V gene sequence: CDR1 SGHAT, CDR2 FQNNGV. V was trimmed by 0 bases and J by 7 bases, leaving 10 bases between them. This CDR3 contains 14 residues. This chain's CDR3 is CASSLEADSNEQFF. The CDR3 coding sequence is TGTGCCAGCAGCTTAGAAGCGGACAGTAATGAGCAGTTCTTC. Drawing the rest from reference TRBV11-2 and TRBJ2-1, the complete variable domain is EAGVAQSPRYKIIEKRQSVAFWCNPISGHATLYWYQQILGQGPKLLIQFQNNGVVDDSQLPKDRFSAERLKGVDSTLKIQPAKLEDSAVYLCASSLEADSNEQFFGPGTRLTVL.

J is TRBJ1-2 and V is TRBV13, with D unresolved. This CDR3 spans 15 amino acids. With 0 bases removed from V and 4 bases from J, the gap between germline ends came to 12 bases. Germline CDR1 is PRHDT and CDR2 is FYEKMQ (reference sequence). The CDR3 sequence is CASSLGAADLYGYTF. The CDR3 DNA sequence: TGTGCCAGCAGCTTAGGCGCGGCAGACCTCTATGGCTACACCTTC.

This clone was counted between two and nine times. This sequence joins TRBV5-6 and TRBJ2-2; maybe TRBD2 (6 bases). V gave up 0 bases and J gave up 1 base, with 13 bases separating them. Germline V gene lookup returns CDR1 SGHDT and CDR2 YYEEEE. The CDR3 runs to 17 residues. DNA for the CDR3: TGTGCCAGCAGCTTGGATTTGGGGGGATGGAACACCGGGGAGCTGTTTTTT. Amino acids: CASSLDLGGWNTGELFF.

This sequence joins TRBV5-1 and TRBJ2-5, with 7 bases lining up with TRBD1. J lost 4 bases, V lost 2 bases, and 5 bases had no gene match. Per germline, CDR1 SGHRS and CDR2 YFSETQ. The CDR3 has 14 residues. The CDR3 reads CASSFGTDGETQYF. The CDR3 bases are TGCGCCAGCAGCTTTGGGACAGACGGAGAGACCCAGTACTTC.

The chain recombines TRBV2 with TRBJ1-5; D uncertain. V was clipped by 7 bases and J by 7 bases, with 14 bases between them. CDR1 and CDR2 (germline): SNHLY, FYNNEI. The CDR3 contains 13 residues. The DNA for the CDR3 is TGTGCCAGCAAAGGCAGACATCCCCAGCCCCAGCATTTT. This codes for CASKGRHPQPQHF.

The chain employs TRBV9 and TRBJ1-3; no clear D. There are 15 residues in the CDR3. Trimming left V 0 bases short and J 0 bases short, with 7 bases between. Germline loops: CDR1 SGDLS, CDR2 YYNGEE. The CDR3 region is CASSVDATSGNTIYF. The CDR3 DNA follows: TGTGCCAGCAGCGTAGACGCTACCTCTGGAAACACCATATATTTT.

The rearrangement links TRBV5-6 to TRBJ1-6, with 7 bases that match TRBD1. The germline V gene has CDR1 SGHDT and CDR2 YYEEEE. Germline trimming cut 6 bases from V and 8 bases from J; bases unmatched to any gene: 8. The CDR3 is 14 residues long. CDR3 bases: TGTGCCAGCATTTCGACAGGGACGGATTCACCCCTCCACTTT. Its protein product is CASISTGTDSPLHF.

The CDR3 loop is CASSLEGNYGYTF. CDR3 DNA sequence: TGTGCCAGCAGCTTGGAGGGGAACTATGGCTACACCTTC. This chain joins TRBV7-3 and TRBJ1-2, with a tentative D call TRBD1 (5 bases). This CDR3 spans 13 amino acids. V was trimmed by 3 bases and J by 2 bases, leaving 7 bases between them. Germline V gives CDR1 SGHTA, CDR2 FQGTGA.